The TCR beta chain under discussion was sequenced for a study of blood T cell repertoires in COVID-19. Across the whole study: The analysed material was cDNA or gDNA that came from T cells, B-cell-depleted T cells, or PBMCs.

The authors' processing: Estimates of nucleated cell counts were drawn from the amplification of reference gene primers. The protocol was immunoSEQ multiplex PCR, while the TCRdb copy is restricted to in-frame clones and leaves out a portion. V and J calls plus clone size are reproduced from that table; the DNA served to infer D and trimming. The sample shows approximately 69,000 clones, about 81% of them seen only once. The trim removed 4 bases at V and 9 bases at J, leaving 8 bases unmatched. Germline-derived CDR1 and CDR2 are MNHEY and SVGEGT. CDR3 size: 14 residues. This chain connects TRBV6-2 or TRBV6-3 to TRBJ2-1; 8 bases are shared with TRBD2. This clonotype originated in an elderly woman with acute or convalescent COVID-19. Sequencing was performed on peripheral blood. DNA for the CDR3: TGTGCCAGCAGTTCCGTGCGGGAGGTGCTTGAGCAGTTCTTC. This sequence encodes CASSSVREVLEQFF.